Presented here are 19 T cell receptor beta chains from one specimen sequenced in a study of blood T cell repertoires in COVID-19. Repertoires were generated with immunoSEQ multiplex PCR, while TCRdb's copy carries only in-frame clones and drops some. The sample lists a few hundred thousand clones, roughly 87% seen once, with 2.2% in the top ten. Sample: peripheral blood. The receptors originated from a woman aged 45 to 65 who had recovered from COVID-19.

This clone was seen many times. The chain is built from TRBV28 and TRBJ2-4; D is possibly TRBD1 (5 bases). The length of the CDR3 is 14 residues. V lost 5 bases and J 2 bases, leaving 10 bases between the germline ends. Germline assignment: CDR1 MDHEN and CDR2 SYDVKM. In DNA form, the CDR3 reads TGTGCCAGCAGTGTTCGGACAACCAAAAACATTCAGTACTTC. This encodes CASSVRTTKNIQYF.

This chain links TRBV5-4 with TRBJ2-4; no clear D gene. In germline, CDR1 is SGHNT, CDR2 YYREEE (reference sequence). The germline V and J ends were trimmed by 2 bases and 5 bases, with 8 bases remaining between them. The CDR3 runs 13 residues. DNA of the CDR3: TGTGCCAGCAGCTTTCGGTTTCAAAACATTCAGTACTTC. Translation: CASSFRFQNIQYF.

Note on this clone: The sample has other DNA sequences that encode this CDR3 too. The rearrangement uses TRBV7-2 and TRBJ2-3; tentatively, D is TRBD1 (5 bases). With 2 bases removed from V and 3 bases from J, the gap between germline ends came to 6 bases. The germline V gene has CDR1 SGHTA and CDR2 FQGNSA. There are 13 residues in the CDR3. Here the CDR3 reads CASSLQGTDTQYF. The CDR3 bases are TGTGCCAGCAGCTTACAGGGAACAGATACGCAGTATTTT.

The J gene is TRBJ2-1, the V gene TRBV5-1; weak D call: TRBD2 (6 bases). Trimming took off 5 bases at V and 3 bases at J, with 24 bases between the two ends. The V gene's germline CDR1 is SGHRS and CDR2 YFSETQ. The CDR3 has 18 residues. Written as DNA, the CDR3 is TGCGCCAGCAGTCTGGATACGTTGGGGGGATTTATCTACAATGAGCAGTTCTTC. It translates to CASSLDTLGGFIYNEQFF.

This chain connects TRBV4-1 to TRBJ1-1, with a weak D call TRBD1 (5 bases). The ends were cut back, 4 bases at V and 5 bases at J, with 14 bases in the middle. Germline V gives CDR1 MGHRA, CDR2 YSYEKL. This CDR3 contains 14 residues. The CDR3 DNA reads TGCGCCAGCAGCCCGTGGGCGGGGGGGACTGAAGCTTTCTTT. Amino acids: CASSPWAGGTEAFF.

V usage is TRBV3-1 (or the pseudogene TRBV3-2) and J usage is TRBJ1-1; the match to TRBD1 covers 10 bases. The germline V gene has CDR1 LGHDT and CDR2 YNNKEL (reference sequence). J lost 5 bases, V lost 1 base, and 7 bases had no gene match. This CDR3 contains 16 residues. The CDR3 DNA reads TGTGCCAGCAGCCAAGGACAGGGGGCCTTCAGGACTGAAGCTTTCTTT. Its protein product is CASSQGQGAFRTEAFF.

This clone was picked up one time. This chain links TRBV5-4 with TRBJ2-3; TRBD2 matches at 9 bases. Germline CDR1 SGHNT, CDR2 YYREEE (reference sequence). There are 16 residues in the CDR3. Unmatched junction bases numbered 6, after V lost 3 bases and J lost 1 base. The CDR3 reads CASSSKTSGGTDTQYF. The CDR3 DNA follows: TGTGCCAGCAGCTCCAAGACTAGCGGAGGCACAGATACGCAGTATTTT.

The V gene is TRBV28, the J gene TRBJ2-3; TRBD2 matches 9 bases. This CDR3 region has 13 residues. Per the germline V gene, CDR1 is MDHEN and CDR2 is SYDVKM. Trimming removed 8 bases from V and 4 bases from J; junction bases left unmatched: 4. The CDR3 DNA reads TGTGCCAGCTCAGCGGGAGGAGCAGATACGCAGTATTTT. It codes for CASSAGGADTQYF.

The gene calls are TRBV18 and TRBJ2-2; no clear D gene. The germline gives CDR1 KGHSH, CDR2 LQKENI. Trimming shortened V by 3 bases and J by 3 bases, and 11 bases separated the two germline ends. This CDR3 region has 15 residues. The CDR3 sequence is CASSPVRFHTGELFF. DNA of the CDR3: TGTGCCAGCTCACCGGTCAGGTTTCACACCGGGGAGCTGTTTTTT.

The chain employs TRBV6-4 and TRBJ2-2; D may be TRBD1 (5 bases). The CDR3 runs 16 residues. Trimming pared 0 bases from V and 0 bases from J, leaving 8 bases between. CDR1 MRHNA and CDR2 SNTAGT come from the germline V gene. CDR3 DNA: TGTGCCAGCAGTGACTCGGTGGGGCCGAACACCGGGGAGCTGTTTTTT. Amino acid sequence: CASSDSVGPNTGELFF.

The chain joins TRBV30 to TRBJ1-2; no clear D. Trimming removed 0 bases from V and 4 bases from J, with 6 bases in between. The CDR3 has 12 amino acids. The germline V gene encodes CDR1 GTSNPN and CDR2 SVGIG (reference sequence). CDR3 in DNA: TGTGCCTGGAGTGTCTACAGCTATGGCTACACCTTC. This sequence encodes CAWSVYSYGYTF.

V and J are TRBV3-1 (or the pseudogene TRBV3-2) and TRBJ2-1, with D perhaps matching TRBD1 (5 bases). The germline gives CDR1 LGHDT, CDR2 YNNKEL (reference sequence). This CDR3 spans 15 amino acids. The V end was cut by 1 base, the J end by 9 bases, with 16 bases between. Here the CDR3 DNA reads TGTGCCAGCAGCCAAGGTCAGGGTAGAGAAAGTGAGCAGTTCTTC. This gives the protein CASSQGQGRESEQFF.

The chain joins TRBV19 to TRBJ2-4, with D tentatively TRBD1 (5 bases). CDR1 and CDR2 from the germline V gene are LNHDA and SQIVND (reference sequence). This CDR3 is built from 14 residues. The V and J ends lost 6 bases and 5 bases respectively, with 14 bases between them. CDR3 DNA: TGTGCCAGTAGAGCAGGGTCTCAGGAAAACATTCAGTACTTC. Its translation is CASRAGSQENIQYF.

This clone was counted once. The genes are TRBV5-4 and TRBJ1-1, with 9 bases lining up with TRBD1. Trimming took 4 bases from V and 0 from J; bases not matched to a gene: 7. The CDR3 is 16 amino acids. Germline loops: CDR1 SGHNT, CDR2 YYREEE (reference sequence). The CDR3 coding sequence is TGTGCCAGCAGCCTCGGACAGGGGCACATGAACACTGAAGCTTTCTTT. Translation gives CASSLGQGHMNTEAFF.

For the CDR3, the DNA is TGTGCCAGCAGTGAACTCCAGGGGAATCCCTATGGCTACACCTTC. Protein sequence: CASSELQGNPYGYTF. The chain combines TRBV25-1 with TRBJ1-2; D is possibly TRBD1 (6 bases). The germline CDR1 and CDR2 sequences are MGHDK and SYGVNS. V was trimmed by 2 bases and J by 4 bases, leaving 14 bases between them. The CDR3 sequence is 15 residues long.

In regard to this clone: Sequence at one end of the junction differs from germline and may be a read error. Written as DNA, the CDR3 is TGTGCCAGCAGGTCTCTGGGGACAGGGGGCCTGAAAACTGAAGCTTTCTTT. It codes for CASRSLGTGGLKTEAFF. V usage is TRBV2 and J usage is TRBJ1-1; 12 bases agree with TRBD1. Per germline, CDR1 SNHLY and CDR2 FYNNEI. CDR3 length equals 17 residues.

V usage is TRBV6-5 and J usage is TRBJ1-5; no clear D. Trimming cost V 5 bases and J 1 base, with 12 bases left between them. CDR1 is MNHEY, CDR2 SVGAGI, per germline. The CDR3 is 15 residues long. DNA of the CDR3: TGTGCCAGCAGTCCCCGACACGGCAGCAATCAGCCCCAGCATTTT. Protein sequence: CASSPRHGSNQPQHF.

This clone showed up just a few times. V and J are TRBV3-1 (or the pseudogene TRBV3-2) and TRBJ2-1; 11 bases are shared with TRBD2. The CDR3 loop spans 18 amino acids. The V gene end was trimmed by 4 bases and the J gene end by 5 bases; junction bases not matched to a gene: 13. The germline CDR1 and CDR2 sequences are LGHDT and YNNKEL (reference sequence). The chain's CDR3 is CASSPLAGGTYFNNEQFF. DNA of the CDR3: TGTGCCAGCAGCCCCCTAGCGGGAGGTACCTACTTTAACAATGAGCAGTTCTTC.

CDR3 sequence (DNA): TGTGCCAGCAGACACAGGGTTTTAGGCTACACCTTC. This translates into CASRHRVLGYTF. This rearrangement joins TRBV27 to TRBJ1-2; TRBD1 might be the D (6 bases). V lost 6 bases and J 8 bases, leaving 13 bases between the germline ends. Germline V gene data show CDR1 as MNHEY and CDR2 as SMNVEV (reference sequence). The CDR3 runs 12 residues.